This T cell receptor beta chain was observed in a study of shared clonotypes between healthy human individuals. The CDR3 totals 15 residues. Per germline, CDR1 MNHNY and CDR2 SVGAGI (reference sequence). The V segment lost 7 bases and the J segment 9 bases; nucleotides outside the gene matches: 12. Several immunoSEQ plates held equal portions of the genomic DNA taken from each subset. Repertoires were generated with immunoSEQ multiplex PCR, while TCRdb's copy carries only in-frame clones and drops some. Here the sample spans more than 2 million clones, approximately 94% being singletons. Only Caucasian adults living in Nashville, Tennessee made up the donor group.

Material: naive CD4+ T cells sorted from blood. Regarding subset: CD45RA+ positively selected. The rearrangement links TRBV6-6 to TRBJ1-6, with 7 bases that match TRBD1. The TCR sequence derives from a man aged 18-30 years in good health. The CDR3 is CASTQTGAGSSPLHF. Written as DNA, the CDR3 is TGTGCCAGCACTCAAACAGGGGCGGGGAGTTCACCCCTCCACTTT.